A single sample gave rise to the 7 T cell receptor beta chains below, sequenced in a study of tissue T cells after allogeneic stem cell transplantation. The assay was immunoSEQ multiplex PCR, and TCRdb's table has in-frame clones only and misses some. The table has thousands of clones, under 50% seen once; the top ten hold around 7%. Time point of the sample: mouse harvest day 7 after allogeneic transplant. Each mouse received 10^7 T-cell-depleted marrow cells plus 10^6 splenic CD5+ T cells by tail vein. Sequencing used gut tissue. Receptor source: a female BALB/c mouse given C57BL/6 T cells with graft-versus-host disease after an allogeneic hematopoietic cell transplant.

To note about this clone: Gene names and germline match the mouse. Read data end 1 residue before the CDR3 end; the end is taken from the germline J gene. The rearrangement uses TRBV13-3 and TRBJ1-6; perhaps TRBD1 as D (5 bases). TRBJ1-6 is sorted into the ORF group, with uncertain function. Germline assignment: CDR1 NNHDY and CDR2 SYVADS. This CDR3 has 13 residues. Trimming shortened V by 5 bases and J by 4 bases, and 7 bases separated the two germline ends. The CDR3 DNA, read in part, is TGTGCCAGCAGGGGACGATATAATTCGCCCCTCTAC. Amino acids: CASRGRYNSPLY. The whole CDR3 sequence reads CASRGRYNSPLYF.

About this clone itself: One end of the junction fails to match germline, which may point to a read error. The germline and genes are mouse ones. Read coverage stops 1 residue before the CDR3 terminus; the germline J gene supplies the remainder. V is TRBV16 and J is TRBJ2-3, with TRBD2 identical over 13 bases. The CDR3 is 14 amino acids. Germline-derived CDR1 and CDR2 are SGHSA and FRNQAP. The CDR3 DNA, read in part, is TGTGCAAGCAGCTGGACTGGGGGGGCAGGAACGCTGTAT. Amino acid sequence: CASSWTGGAGTLY. The entire CDR3 protein is CASSWTGGAGTLYF.

Concerning this clone: Gene names and germline refer to mouse. The CDR3 loop is CSSSIRDRATEVFF. The part of the CDR3 DNA that was read is TGCTCCAGCAGTATCCGGGACAGGGCCACAGAAGTCTTC. This chain joins TRBV23 and TRBJ1-1; TRBD1 is taken as the D call from the table, unchecked against the DNA. The read ends 1 residue before the CDR3 terminus; that terminus is restored from the germline J gene. The V gene's germline CDR1 is KGHTA and CDR2 FQNQQP. CDR3 length equals 14 residues.

This clone has just one count. The genes are named according to mouse. The covered CDR3 bases are TGTGCCAGCAGCCGGGGGCGAGACACCCAGTAC. Translation: CASSRGRDTQY. The full CDR3 sequence reads CASSRGRDTQYF. The chain uses TRBV4 and TRBJ2-5; D is possibly TRBD1 or TRBD2 (6 bases each). The read ends 1 residue shy of where the CDR3 ends; the end is completed using the germline J gene. CDR1 and CDR2 (germline): LGHDT, YNNKQL (reference sequence). Trimming stripped 5 bases from V and 5 bases from J, with 8 bases between. This CDR3 has 12 amino acids.

With regard to this clone: Gene and germline names: mouse. The read ends 1 residue shy of where the CDR3 ends; the end is completed using the germline J gene. The rearrangement links TRBV26 to TRBJ2-5, with 7 bases aligning to TRBD1. The CDR3 consists of 15 residues. Germline V gives CDR1 KGHPV, CDR2 FQNQEV (reference sequence). Trimming cost V 4 bases and J 0 bases; bases outside gene matches: 4. CDR3 loop: CASSPGTVNQDTQYF. Incomplete CDR3 DNA: TGTGCCAGCAGTCCCGGGACAGTTAACCAAGACACCCAGTAC.

Comment on this clone: The germline and genes are mouse ones. The CDR3 end is not reached by the read, which stops 1 residue before it; the germline J gene fills it in. V usage is TRBV26 and J usage is TRBJ1-6; no reliable D call. TRBJ1-6 is given ORF status, its function remaining uncertain. The CDR3 is made up of 14 amino acids. Germline CDR1 and CDR2: KGHPV and FQNQEV (reference sequence). The ends were cut back, 4 bases at V and 1 base at J, with 5 bases in the middle. The DNA read from the CDR3 is TGTGCCAGCAGTCAGGGATCCTATAATTCGCCCCTCTAC. Translating gives CASSQGSYNSPLY. The whole CDR3 is CASSQGSYNSPLYF.

With regard to this clone: Gene names and germline refer to mouse. The read ends 1 residue early relative to the CDR3; the germline J gene fills the gap. The chain recombines TRBV19 with TRBJ1-1; D unclear. CDR3 size: 11 residues. The germline gives CDR1 FNHDT, CDR2 SITEND (reference sequence). The V end was cut by 6 bases, the J end by 1 base, with 4 bases between. CDR3 DNA (partial): TGTGCCAGCAACAGAAACACAGAAGTCTTC. It codes for CASNRNTEVF. The complete CDR3 reads CASNRNTEVFF.